This T cell receptor (beta chain) was found in a study of cytomegalovirus exposure and HLA in healthy donors. Study conclusions and caveats: Some V segments could not be told apart, so they were left out, TRBV6-2 and TRBV6-3 among them. Published work reported that the classifier diagnosed cytomegalovirus status with high specificity and sensitivity.

Turning to this clone: What it binds is unknown.

V shed 5 bases, J shed 6 bases, and the junction held 9 bases outside the gene matches. The length of the CDR3 is 14 residues. CDR1 is SGHDT, CDR2 YYEEEE, per germline. The PCR had 60 Vbeta and 13 Jbeta primers. Profiling relied on immunoSEQ multiplex PCR, and the TCRdb table lists in-frame clones only, not all of them. The sample lists about 130,000 clones; roughly 74% were seen once. The chain employs TRBV5-6 and TRBJ2-7; 9 bases agree with TRBD1. This sequence originates from a man aged 40-50 years in good health and CMV-seronegative. The sequenced material came from PBMCs. DNA of the CDR3: TGTGCCAGCAGTTACAGGGGGCATGGGATCGAGCAGTACTTC. Its protein is CASSYRGHGIEQYF.